This T cell receptor beta chain was found in a study of cytomegalovirus exposure and HLA in healthy donors. Trimming left V 6 bases short and J 5 bases short, with 14 bases between. Germline CDR1 LNHDA, CDR2 SQIVND (reference sequence). The CDR3 spans 14 residues. PCR was performed using 60 Vbeta and 13 Jbeta primers. Sequenced by immunoSEQ multiplex PCR; TCRdb stores in-frame clones only, minus some. This sample yields 70,000 or so clones, of which just over 65% are seen a single time; approximately 10% belongs to the top ten. Note on this clone: What it recognizes is unknown.

General study findings and limits: By a later analysis, the bulk of CMV-associated TCR beta chains appeared HLA-restricted. In vitro testing confirmed a few CMV-associated chains as specific for CMV antigens.

The specimen sequenced was PBMCs. The receptor was isolated from a woman aged 25 to 39 in good health and CMV-seronegative. The rearrangement links TRBV19 to TRBJ1-5; D might be TRBD1 (6 bases). CDR3 sequence: CASRQGMRDQPQHF. The CDR3 DNA is TGTGCCAGTAGGCAGGGGATGAGGGATCAGCCCCAGCATTTT.